The TCR beta chain described here comes from a study of PD-1 blockade in classical Hodgkin lymphoma. Study results and limitations: Reported baseline diversity: healthy donors highest, relapsed/refractory patients lowest.

TCRdb keeps only in-frame clones here, not all; method: immunoSEQ multiplex PCR. Among about 23,000 clones listed, around 87% were seen once. On this clone: Its target is unknown.

Time point specified: cycle 4 day 1 (C4D1), after more than 5 weeks of nivolumab. All trial patients relapsed after autologous stem cell transplantation. Best responses included complete response and partial response; otherwise, the best response was progressive disease. With 4 bases removed from V and 2 bases from J, the gap between germline ends came to 11 bases. The CDR3 has 14 amino acids. Germline values: CDR1 MGHDK, CDR2 SYGVNS. This clonotype was obtained from a human donor with classical Hodgkin lymphoma. The sample here was peripheral blood mononuclear cells (PBMCs), taken before the fourth cycle of nivolumab. The chain employs TRBV25-1 and TRBJ1-2, with D perhaps matching TRBD1 (5 bases). The chain's CDR3 is CASSGGRGNYGYTF. CDR3 bases: TGTGCCAGCAGTGGGGGACGGGGGAACTATGGCTACACCTTC.